This T cell receptor (beta chain) was profiled in a study of shared clonotypes between healthy human individuals. The overall study: Three CD4 naive, three CD4 memory, two CD8 naive and one CD8 memory plate were used per donor. Study-wide points: Naive subsets tended to show greater estimated richness than memory subsets. Non-shared clonotypes were found to have lower generation probabilities than the clonotypes that were shared by all four of the sorted-subset donors. With a handful of donors compared, about 5% of naive CD4 clonotypes were shared.

Germline V gene sequence: CDR1 SGHTA, CDR2 FQGTGA. The germline V and J ends were trimmed by 2 bases and 1 base, with 11 bases remaining between them. The CDR3 sequence is 15 residues long. Naive CD8 cells lacked CD45RO, underwent positive selection for CCR7 and left out terminally differentiated effector memory CD45RA+ cells. Of note for this clone: What it recognizes is unknown.

Sequencing was performed with immunoSEQ multiplex PCR; in TCRdb, only in-frame clones are kept and a portion is missing. This table has about 2 million clones, 85% to 95% appearing once. This receptor was taken from a young man in good health. The specimen sequenced was naive CD8+ T cells sorted from blood. The chain carries TRBV7-3 and TRBJ1-1, with D maybe TRBD1 (5 bases). The CDR3 region has the DNA TGTGCCAGCAGCTTAGGGGCAGGGCCGAACACTGAAGCTTTCTTT. This sequence encodes CASSLGAGPNTEAFF.